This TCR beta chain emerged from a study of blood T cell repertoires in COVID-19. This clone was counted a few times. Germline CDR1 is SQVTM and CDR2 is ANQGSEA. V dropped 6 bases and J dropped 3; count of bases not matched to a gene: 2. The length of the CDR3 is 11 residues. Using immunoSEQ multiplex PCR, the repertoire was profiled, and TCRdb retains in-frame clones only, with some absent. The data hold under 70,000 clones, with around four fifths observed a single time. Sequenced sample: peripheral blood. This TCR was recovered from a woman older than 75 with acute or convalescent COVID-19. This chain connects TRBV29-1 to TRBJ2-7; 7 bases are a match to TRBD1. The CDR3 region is CSVTGIYEQYF. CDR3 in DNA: TGCAGCGTGACAGGGATCTACGAGCAGTACTTC.